This T cell receptor beta chain was sequenced for a study of blood T cells in healthy people across ages. Trimming removed 4 bases at V and 5 bases at J, with 17 bases between. This CDR3 has 15 amino acids. Per the germline V gene, CDR1 is SGHDN and CDR2 is FVKESK. Together with a sample-barcoded 5' primer, a J-beta primer mix was included in a second PCR lasting about 7 to 11 cycles. TCRdb reanalysed the 5' RACE reads using MiXCR and keeps one entry per CDR3 protein. The repertoire holds about 930,000 distinct CDR3 sequences, roughly 28% seen once, with 9.5% to 13% in the top ten. Another study also made use of these data, one on T cells of mothers and their children. That source reports: Second-PCR amplification with M1S added sample barcodes and 2-4 random nucleotides.

The rearrangement joins TRBV14 to TRBJ2-5; D tentatively fits TRBD1 or TRBD2 (6 bases each). The clonotype comes from a woman between 35 and 50 years old in good health. Sequencing was carried out using blood. CDR3 nucleotides: TGTGCCAGCAGCCCGTTTGGAGGGGGTTGGGAGACCCAGTACTTC. Translated, it gives CASSPFGGGWETQYF.